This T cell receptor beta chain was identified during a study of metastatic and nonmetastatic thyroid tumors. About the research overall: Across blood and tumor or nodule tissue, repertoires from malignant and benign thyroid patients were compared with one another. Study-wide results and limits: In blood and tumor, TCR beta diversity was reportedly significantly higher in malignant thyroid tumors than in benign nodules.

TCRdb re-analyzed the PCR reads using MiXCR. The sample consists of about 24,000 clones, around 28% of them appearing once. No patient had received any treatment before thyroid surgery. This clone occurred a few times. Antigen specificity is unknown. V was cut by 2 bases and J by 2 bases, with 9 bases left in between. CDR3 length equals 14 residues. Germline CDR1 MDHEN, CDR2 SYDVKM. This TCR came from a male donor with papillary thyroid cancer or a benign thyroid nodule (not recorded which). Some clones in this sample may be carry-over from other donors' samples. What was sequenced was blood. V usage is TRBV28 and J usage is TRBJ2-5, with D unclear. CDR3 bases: TGTGCCAGCAGTTTAACCAATTTGCAAGAGACCCAGTACTTC. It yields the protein CASSLTNLQETQYF.